The 20 T cell receptor beta chains below all came from one sample that was sequenced in a study of OX40 agonist ivuxolimab in advanced cancers. The library came from the immunoSEQ multiplex PCR assay. This is the immuneACCESS table as TCRdb keeps it, with only in-frame sequences that have V and J called. A part of the clones is gone; compared with another copy, unresolved V genes explain less than half, and the rest is unexplained. This sample comprises some 85,000 clones, more than 75% of them detected only once. The top ten constitute approximately 0.25% of the sample. The specimen was CD4+ or CD8+ T cells sorted from blood, collected in a trial of the OX40 agonist ivuxolimab. These receptors all come from an adult with an advanced solid tumor such as melanoma, head and neck, liver or kidney cancer.

V and J are TRBV28 and TRBJ2-7; 8 nucleotides agree with TRBD2. Trimming took 7 bases from V and 4 from J; bases not matched to a gene: 9. The CDR3 has 14 residues. Germline CDR1 reads MDHEN; CDR2 reads SYDVKM. The CDR3 is CASKRGGNAYEQYF. The CDR3 nucleotides read TGTGCCAGCAAACGGGGGGGGAACGCGTACGAGCAGTACTTC.

The rearrangement links TRBV5-1 to TRBJ2-1; tentatively, D is TRBD1 or TRBD2 (6 bases each). CDR3 length equals 14 residues. Germline-derived CDR1 and CDR2 are SGHRS and YFSETQ. V shed 4 bases and J shed 4 bases, with 12 bases lying between them. For the CDR3, the DNA is TGCGCCAGCAGCCCCGGGGGCGAATACAATGAGCAGTTCTTC. Translation gives CASSPGGEYNEQFF.

The CDR3 spells CASSLQGVSSYNEQFF. The CDR3 nucleotides are TGCGCCAGCAGCTTGCAGGGTGTGAGCTCCTACAATGAGCAGTTCTTC. This sequence joins TRBV5-1 and TRBJ2-1; D might be TRBD1 (5 bases). Trimming stripped 1 base from V and 0 bases from J, with 11 bases between. This CDR3 is 16 amino acids long. Germline V lookup: CDR1 SGHRS, CDR2 YFSETQ.

V is TRBV6-5 and J is TRBJ1-5, with unresolved D. CDR3 size: 13 residues. Germline V CDR1 and CDR2: MNHEY, SVGAGI. With 4 bases removed from V and 0 bases from J, the gap between germline ends came to 4 bases. CDR3 sequence reads: CASSFSSNQPQHF. CDR3 DNA sequence: TGTGCCAGCAGTTTCTCTAGCAATCAGCCCCAGCATTTT.

The chain has TRBV19 and TRBJ2-7; D is undetermined. The CDR3 consists of 14 residues. V was cut by 6 bases and J by 0 bases, with 12 bases left in between. From germline, CDR1 is LNHDA and CDR2 SQIVND (reference sequence). The CDR3 here is CASRRDSSSYEQYF. DNA for the CDR3: TGTGCCAGTAGAAGGGATTCTAGCTCCTACGAGCAGTACTTC.

This chain joins TRBV19 and TRBJ1-1; 10 bases agree with TRBD1. The junction had 3 bases not matched to a gene; V was cut back by 1 base and J by 4 bases. Germline CDR1 is LNHDA and CDR2 is SQIVND (reference sequence). This CDR3 contains 15 residues. The CDR3 reads CASSIARTGGTEAFF. Here the CDR3 DNA reads TGTGCCAGTAGTATAGCCCGGACAGGGGGCACTGAAGCTTTCTTT.

V usage is TRBV18 and J usage is TRBJ2-1; 11 positions agree with TRBD2. Germline CDR1 and CDR2: KGHSH and LQKENI. The CDR3 contains 14 residues. The CDR3 loop reads CATAGTSGYNEQFF. For the CDR3, the DNA is TGTGCAACGGCCGGGACTAGCGGATACAATGAGCAGTTCTTC. Looking up the rest from reference TRBV18 and TRBJ2-1 gives the full variable domain: NAGVMQNPRHLVRRRGQEARLRCSPMKGHSHVYWYRQLPEEGLKFMVYLQKENIIDESGMPKERFSAEFPKEGPSILRIQQVVRGDSAAYFCATAGTSGYNEQFFGPGTRLTVL.

This chain links TRBV28 with TRBJ2-1; 10 nucleotides line up with TRBD2. Germline values: CDR1 MDHEN, CDR2 SYDVKM. CDR3 length: 14 residues. The V and J ends lost 10 bases and 6 bases, in that order; junction bases with no gene match: 9. Here the CDR3 DNA reads TGTGCCATCGGGCTAGCGGGAGTAGGCAATGAGCAGTTCTTC. It specifies CAIGLAGVGNEQFF.

The chain joins TRBV2 to TRBJ1-5, with D possibly TRBD1 on 6 matching bases. V was trimmed by 7 bases and J by 4 bases, leaving 14 bases between them. There are 14 residues in the CDR3. CDR1 SNHLY and CDR2 FYNNEI come from the germline V gene. CDR3 sequence reads: CASKKGGQNQPQHF. The CDR3, as DNA: TGTGCCAGCAAAAAGGGGGGCCAAAATCAGCCCCAGCATTTT.

The CDR3 DNA follows: TGTGCCAGCAGCCATAAAGTTGGGACAGGGAGGTACGAGCAGTACTTC. It translates to CASSHKVGTGRYEQYF. The rearrangement joins TRBV14 to TRBJ2-7; 9 bases are shared with TRBD1. Germline V lookup: CDR1 SGHDN, CDR2 FVKESK. This CDR3 has 16 residues. J was trimmed by 4 bases and V by 3 bases; bases with no gene match: 10. The full variable domain, its missing parts supplied by reference TRBV14 and TRBJ2-7, is EAGVTQFPSHSVIEKGQTVTLRCDPISGHDNLYWYRRVMGKEIKFLLHFVKESKQDESGMPNNRFLAERTGGTYSTLKVQPAELEDSGVYFCASSHKVGTGRYEQYFGPGTRLTVT.

The rearrangement links TRBV19 to TRBJ1-2; 7 bases map to TRBD1. Unmatched junction bases numbered 10, after V lost 7 bases and J lost 2 bases. Germline V gene lookup returns CDR1 LNHDA and CDR2 SQIVND (reference sequence). There are 15 residues in the CDR3. CDR3 in amino acids: CASIPSDRTNYGYTF. Here the CDR3 DNA reads TGTGCCAGTATTCCGTCGGACAGGACCAACTATGGCTACACCTTC.

The gene calls are TRBV10-3 and TRBJ2-1, with 7 bases fitting TRBD1. V was clipped by 6 bases and J by 6 bases; unmatched bases: 5. The CDR3 sequence is 13 residues long. Per germline, CDR1 ENHRY and CDR2 SYGVKD. In DNA, the CDR3 is TGTGCCATCAGGGGGACAGAATTCAATGAGCAGTTCTTC. Translated: CAIRGTEFNEQFF.

The J gene is TRBJ2-3, the V gene TRBV9; tentatively, D is TRBD2 (6 bases). This CDR3 spans 16 amino acids. CDR1 and CDR2 from the germline V gene are SGDLS and YYNGEE. V shed 4 bases and J shed 1 base, with 16 bases lying between them. The CDR3 nucleotides read TGTGCCAGCAGCCCACTGGCGGGGCAGGGCACAGATACGCAGTATTTT. Amino acid sequence: CASSPLAGQGTDTQYF.

V and J are TRBV4-1 and TRBJ2-3; weak D call: TRBD1 (5 bases). The CDR3 is made up of 16 amino acids. In germline, CDR1 is MGHRA, CDR2 YSYEKL. V lost 4 bases and J lost 2, with 16 bases in between. CDR3 DNA sequence: TGCGCCAGCAGCCCAGGCAAAGGGGTCGACACAGATACGCAGTATTTT. Translating gives CASSPGKGVDTDTQYF.

This chain links TRBV7-9 with TRBJ2-5; tentative D call: TRBD2 (5 bases). The CDR3 is made up of 15 amino acids. V was pared by 1 base and J by 3 bases, with 12 bases between. The germline V gene has CDR1 SEHNR and CDR2 FQNEAQ (reference sequence). CDR3: CASSLGLAGKETQYF. In DNA form, the CDR3 reads TGTGCCAGCAGCTTAGGGCTAGCTGGGAAAGAGACCCAGTACTTC.

The chain employs TRBV27 and TRBJ2-7; D perhaps matches TRBD2 (6 bases). The CDR3 loop spans 13 amino acids. The V gene's germline CDR1 is MNHEY and CDR2 SMNVEV (reference sequence). The V gene lost 5 bases and the J gene lost 4 bases, with 12 bases spanning the gap. The CDR3, as DNA: TGTGCCAGCAGTCGTCGGGAGACATACGAGCAGTACTTC. It translates to CASSRRETYEQYF.

This sequence joins TRBV2 and TRBJ2-5; 9 bases fit TRBD1. The CDR3 contains 14 residues. Unmatched junction bases numbered 5, after V lost 8 bases and J lost 1 base. Germline V CDR1 and CDR2: SNHLY, FYNNEI. The CDR3 DNA is TGTGCCAGCGTCCGGGACAGGGTCCAAGAGACCCAGTACTTC. Protein sequence: CASVRDRVQETQYF.

The gene calls are TRBV7-9 and TRBJ2-3; D uncertain. Germline CDR1 SEHNR, CDR2 FQNEAQ (reference sequence). CDR3 length equals 13 residues. Trimming removed 0 bases from V and 6 bases from J, with 7 bases in between. CDR3 in amino acids: CASSLALFDTQYF. DNA for the CDR3: TGTGCCAGCAGCTTAGCGCTATTTGATACGCAGTATTTT.

The V and J genes are TRBV11-3 and TRBJ2-7, with TRBD2 as a possible D gene (6 bases). Trimming shortened V by 2 bases and J by 5 bases, and 13 bases separated the two germline ends. This CDR3 is built from 14 residues. Germline CDR1 and CDR2: SGHNT and YENEEA. CDR3: CASSLIFGSNEQYF. In DNA, the CDR3 is TGTGCCAGCAGCTTAATCTTCGGGAGCAACGAGCAGTACTTC.

The gene calls are TRBV29-1 and TRBJ1-1; D gene unclear. V was cut by 1 base and J by 5 bases, with 11 bases left in between. Germline loops: CDR1 SQVTM, CDR2 ANQGSEA. The CDR3 is 13 residues long. CDR3 in amino acids: CSVEVLEGTEAFF. The CDR3 nucleotides are TGCAGCGTTGAAGTCTTGGAAGGGACTGAAGCTTTCTTT.